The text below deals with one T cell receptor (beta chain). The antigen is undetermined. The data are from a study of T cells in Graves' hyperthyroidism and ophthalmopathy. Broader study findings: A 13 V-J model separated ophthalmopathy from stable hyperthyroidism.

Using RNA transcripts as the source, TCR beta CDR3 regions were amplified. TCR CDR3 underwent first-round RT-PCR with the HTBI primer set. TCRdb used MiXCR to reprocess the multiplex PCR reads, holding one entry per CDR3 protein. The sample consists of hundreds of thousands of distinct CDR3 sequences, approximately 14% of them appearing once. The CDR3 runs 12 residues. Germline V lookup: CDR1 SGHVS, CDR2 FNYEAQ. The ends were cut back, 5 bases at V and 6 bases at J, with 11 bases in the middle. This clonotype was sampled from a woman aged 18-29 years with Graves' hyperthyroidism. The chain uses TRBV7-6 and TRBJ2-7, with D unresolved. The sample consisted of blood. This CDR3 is CASSHIGFEQYF. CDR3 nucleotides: TGTGCCAGCAGCCACATAGGGTTCGAGCAGTACTTC.